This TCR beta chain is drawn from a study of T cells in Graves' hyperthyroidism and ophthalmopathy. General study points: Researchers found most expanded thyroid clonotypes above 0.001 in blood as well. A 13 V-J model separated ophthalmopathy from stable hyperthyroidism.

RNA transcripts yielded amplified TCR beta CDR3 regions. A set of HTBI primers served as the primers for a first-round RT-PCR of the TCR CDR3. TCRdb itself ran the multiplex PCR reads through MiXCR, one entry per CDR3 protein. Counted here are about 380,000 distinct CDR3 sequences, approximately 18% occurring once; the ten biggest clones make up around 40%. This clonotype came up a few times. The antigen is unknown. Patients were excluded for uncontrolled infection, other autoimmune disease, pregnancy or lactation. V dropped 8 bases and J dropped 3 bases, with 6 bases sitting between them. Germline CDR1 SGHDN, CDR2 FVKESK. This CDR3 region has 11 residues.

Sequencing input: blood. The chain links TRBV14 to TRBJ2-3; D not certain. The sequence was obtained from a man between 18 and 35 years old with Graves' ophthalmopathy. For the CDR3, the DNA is TGTGCCAGCCACCGGACAGATACGCAGTATTTT. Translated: CASHRTDTQYF. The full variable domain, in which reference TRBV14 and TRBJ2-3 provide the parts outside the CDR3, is EAGVTQFPSHSVIEKGQTVTLRCDPISGHDNLYWYRRVMGKEIKFLLHFVKESKQDESGMPNNRFLAERTGGTYSTLKVQPAELEDSGVYFCASHRTDTQYFGPGTRLTVL.